Each of the 20 T cell receptor beta chains below was sequenced from the same sample in a study of identical twins. TCRdb recomputed calls from the 5' RACE reads with MiXCR, one row per CDR3 protein. Counted here are some 500,000 distinct CDR3 sequences, approximately 9.6% occurring once; the ten biggest clones make up around 3.1%. This sample also appeared in a second study, on yellow fever vaccine responses in identical twins.

Sequenced input: PBMCs. These TCRs come from a young woman in good health.

This clonotype was seen at least ten times. The genes are TRBV5-1 and TRBJ2-3; 9 nucleotides match TRBD1. From germline, CDR1 is SGHRS and CDR2 YFSETQ. V trimming: 8 bases; J trimming: 3 bases; junction bases outside the gene matches: 4. The CDR3 has 13 amino acids. The CDR3 loop reads CASSTGGTDTQYF. The CDR3 DNA is TGCGCCAGTTCGACAGGGGGGACAGATACGCAGTATTTT.

This clonotype was seen only a few times. This chain joins TRBV7-2 and TRBJ2-1; a weak D match, TRBD2 (5 bases). CDR3 size: 16 residues. Germline-derived CDR1 and CDR2 are SGHTA and FQGNSA. V gave up 1 base and J gave up 8 bases, with 18 bases separating them. This CDR3 reads CASSLEPGVGSHEQFF. CDR3 in DNA: TGTGCCAGCAGCTTAGAGCCCGGGGTGGGTAGCCATGAGCAGTTCTTC. The full variable domain, in which reference TRBV7-2 and TRBJ2-1 provide the parts outside the CDR3, is GAGVSQSPSNKVTEKGKDVELRCDPISGHTALYWYRQSLGQGLEFLIYFQGNSAPDKSGLPSDRFSAERTGGSVSTLTIQRTQQEDSAVYLCASSLEPGVGSHEQFFGPGTRLTVL.

This clonotype was found many times. The chain uses TRBV9 and TRBJ2-2; D call uncertain. In germline, CDR1 is SGDLS, CDR2 YYNGEE. This CDR3 region has 16 residues. V lost 1 base to trimming and J lost 2 bases, with 12 bases between them. CDR3 nucleotide sequence: TGTGCCAGCAGCGTATCTACAGTCCTAAACACCGGGGAGCTGTTTTTT. Its translation: CASSVSTVLNTGELFF.

This clonotype was counted a few times. This chain joins TRBV24-1 and TRBJ2-1; D tentatively reads TRBD1 or TRBD2 (5 bases each). CDR3 length equals 16 residues. CDR1 and CDR2 from the germline V gene are KGHDR and SFDVKD. The ends were cut back, 4 bases at V and 2 bases at J, with 14 bases in the middle. Here the CDR3 DNA reads TGTGCCACCAGTGACCCCTCGGGACGGCCCTACAATGAGCAGTTCTTC. It specifies CATSDPSGRPYNEQFF.

In its sample, this clonotype was seen many times. V and J are TRBV5-1 and TRBJ2-7; 10 bases are a match to TRBD2. The J segment lost 3 bases and the V segment lost 2 bases, leaving 8 bases of the junction unmatched. Germline V CDR1 and CDR2: SGHRS, YFSETQ. The CDR3 is made up of 16 amino acids. CDR3 in DNA: TGCGCCAGCAGCTTTGGTGTAGCGGGAGGAGTCTACGAGCAGTACTTC. It translates to CASSFGVAGGVYEQYF. Together with reference TRBV5-1 and TRBJ2-7, the CDR3 gives the full variable domain: KAGVTQTPRYLIKTRGQQVTLSCSPISGHRSVSWYQQTPGQGLQFLFEYFSETQRNKGNFPGRFSGRQFSNSRSEMNVSTLELGDSALYLCASSFGVAGGVYEQYFGPGTRLTVT.

This clonotype was recorded a few times. The genes are TRBV6-5 and TRBJ1-1; no firm D call. Germline V gene lookup returns CDR1 MNHEY and CDR2 SVGAGI. The CDR3 runs to 14 residues. V lost 4 bases, J lost 1 base, and 10 bases lay in between. The CDR3 reads CASSSAQANTEAFF. CDR3 bases: TGTGCCAGCAGTTCCGCCCAGGCGAACACTGAAGCTTTCTTT.

This clonotype was seen a handful of times. V and J are TRBV10-3 and TRBJ2-1, with 12 bases matching TRBD1. J was trimmed by 3 bases and V by 10 bases; bases with no gene match: 10. Per the germline V gene, CDR1 is ENHRY and CDR2 is SYGVKD. This CDR3 has 16 residues. Written as DNA, the CDR3 is TGTGCCAGCCGGGACAGGGGGCCCCGGGGCTACAATGAGCAGTTCTTC. Translated: CASRDRGPRGYNEQFF.

The CDR3 is CASSATGQGRSPLHF. The CDR3 DNA reads TGTGCCAGCAGTGCCACGGGACAGGGAAGGTCACCCCTCCACTTT. This chain uses TRBV25-1 with TRBJ1-6, with 9 bases that match TRBD1. The CDR3 has 15 amino acids. The V and J ends lost 4 bases and 10 bases, in that order; junction bases with no gene match: 8. In germline, CDR1 is MGHDK, CDR2 SYGVNS.

The rearrangement joins TRBV24-1 to TRBJ2-7; perhaps TRBD2 as D (7 bases). From germline, CDR1 is KGHDR and CDR2 SFDVKD. Trimming took 9 bases from V and 1 from J, leaving 15 bases between them. The CDR3 runs 14 residues. The CDR3 reads CATQGGGSSYEQYF. CDR3 bases: TGTGCCACCCAAGGGGGGGGGTCGTCCTACGAGCAGTACTTC.

This clonotype appeared many times. The chain combines TRBV20-1 with TRBJ2-3; weak D call: TRBD2 (5 bases). CDR1 is DFQATT and CDR2 is SNEGSKA in the germline V gene (reference sequence). The ends were cut back, 2 bases at V and 6 bases at J, with 18 bases in the middle. The CDR3 extends over 15 amino acids. In DNA, the CDR3 is TGCAGTGCTAGACCCTTGAGGGAACCCATGGATACGCAGTATTTT. Amino acids: CSARPLREPMDTQYF.

There are many counts of this clonotype. The CDR3 region is CASSLLPQDLAQLYGYTF. The CDR3 bases are TGCGCCAGCAGCTTACTCCCCCAGGATCTGGCCCAACTCTATGGCTACACCTTC. This chain uses TRBV5-1 with TRBJ1-2; the D is unclear. The CDR3 consists of 18 residues. Trimming shortened V by 2 bases and J by 4 bases, and 24 bases separated the two germline ends. Germline CDR1 reads SGHRS; CDR2 reads YFSETQ. Supplemented by reference TRBV5-1 and TRBJ1-2, the full variable domain reads KAGVTQTPRYLIKTRGQQVTLSCSPISGHRSVSWYQQTPGQGLQFLFEYFSETQRNKGNFPGRFSGRQFSNSRSEMNVSTLELGDSALYLCASSLLPQDLAQLYGYTFGSGTRLTVV.

The V and J genes are TRBV6-5 and TRBJ2-7; 9 bases align to TRBD1. The CDR3 consists of 15 residues. Germline loops: CDR1 MNHEY, CDR2 SVGAGI. J lost 2 bases, V lost 0 bases, and 2 bases had no gene match. In DNA, the CDR3 is TGTGCCAGCAGTTACTCGGGACAGGGTCCCTACGAGCAGTACTTC. It specifies CASSYSGQGPYEQYF.

This chain uses TRBV28 with TRBJ2-7; D tentatively fits TRBD1 or TRBD2 (6 bases each). The CDR3 covers 15 residues. V gave up 6 bases and J gave up 5 bases, with 20 bases separating them. Germline CDR1 and CDR2: MDHEN and SYDVKM. CDR3 protein: CASREGGREIHEQYF. For the CDR3, the DNA is TGTGCCAGCAGGGAAGGGGGTCGGGAGATCCACGAGCAGTACTTC. Full variable domain (remainder filled in from reference TRBV28 and TRBJ2-7): DVKVTQSSRYLVKRTGEKVFLECVQDMDHENMFWYRQDPGLGLRLIYFSYDVKMKEKGDIPEGYSVSREKKERFSLILESASTNQTSMYLCASREGGREIHEQYFGPGTRLTVT.

The chain combines TRBV4-3 with TRBJ2-7; TRBD2 is a possible D gene (7 bases). CDR1 and CDR2 (germline): LGHNA, YSLEER. Trimming took off 0 bases at V and 5 bases at J, with 14 bases between the two ends. The CDR3 is 15 residues long. The CDR3 nucleotides read TGCGCCAGCAGCCAAGATCGGGGGGCGCCCGACGAGCAGTACTTC. Its protein product is CASSQDRGAPDEQYF.

This clonotype was seen at least ten times. This chain uses TRBV6-1 with TRBJ2-1, with D maybe TRBD2 (5 bases). V lost 6 bases, J lost 5 bases, and 14 bases lay in between. The CDR3 runs to 14 residues. Germline V CDR1 and CDR2: MNHNS, SASEGT. Written as DNA, the CDR3 is TGTGCCAGCAGCGGTGGGAGTAGGGACAATGAGCAGTTCTTC. Protein sequence: CASSGGSRDNEQFF.

This clonotype was counted at least ten times. V is TRBV5-1 and J is TRBJ2-3; TRBD2 matches 11 bases. The V and J ends lost 6 bases and 0 bases, in that order; junction bases with no gene match: 15. Germline loops: CDR1 SGHRS, CDR2 YFSETQ. This CDR3 has 19 residues. This CDR3 is CASKTRTSGGPFSTDTQYF. As DNA, the CDR3 is TGCGCCAGCAAAACCCGTACTAGCGGGGGACCGTTTAGCACAGATACGCAGTATTTT.

V and J are TRBV7-9 and TRBJ2-7; D remains ambiguous. CDR1 and CDR2 (germline): SEHNR, FQNEAQ (reference sequence). Trimming left V 5 bases short and J 5 bases short, with 19 bases between. CDR3 length: 15 amino acids. The chain's CDR3 is CASSTREQHGDEQYF. For the CDR3, the DNA is TGTGCCAGCAGCACCCGTGAGCAGCATGGCGACGAGCAGTACTTC.

The J gene is TRBJ2-6, the V gene TRBV5-1, with 8 bases aligning to TRBD2. The CDR3 is 19 residues long. V was clipped by 5 bases and J by 0 bases; unmatched bases: 13. CDR1 and CDR2 (germline): SGHRS, YFSETQ. For the CDR3, the DNA is TGCGCCAGCAGTAATTCCTTAGCGGGGTACGGCTCTGGGGCCAACGTCCTGACTTTC. Its translation: CASSNSLAGYGSGANVLTF.

CDR3 residues: CASNEQGKYEQYF. The CDR3 bases are TGTGCCAGCAACGAACAGGGGAAGTACGAGCAGTACTTC. V and J are TRBV2 and TRBJ2-7; 7 bases are shared with TRBD1. CDR1 SNHLY and CDR2 FYNNEI come from the germline V gene. CDR3 length equals 13 residues. V gave up 7 bases and J gave up 4 bases; unmatched junction bases: 7.

This clonotype has a handful of counts. This chain connects TRBV29-1 to TRBJ2-5; D uncertain. The CDR3 runs to 13 residues. Germline V gives CDR1 SQVTM, CDR2 ANQGSEA. Trimming shortened V by 7 bases and J by 4 bases, and 16 bases separated the two germline ends. CDR3 protein: CSGTTVEVETQYF. Written as DNA, the CDR3 is TGCAGCGGCACGACCGTAGAGGTAGAGACCCAGTACTTC. The variable domain in full, with the rest retrieved from reference TRBV29-1 and TRBJ2-5, is SAVISQKPSRDICQRGTSLTIQCQVDSQVTMMFWYRQQPGQSLTLIATANQGSEATYESGFVIDKFPISRPNLTFSTLTVSNMSPEDSSIYLCSGTTVEVETQYFGPGTRLLVL.